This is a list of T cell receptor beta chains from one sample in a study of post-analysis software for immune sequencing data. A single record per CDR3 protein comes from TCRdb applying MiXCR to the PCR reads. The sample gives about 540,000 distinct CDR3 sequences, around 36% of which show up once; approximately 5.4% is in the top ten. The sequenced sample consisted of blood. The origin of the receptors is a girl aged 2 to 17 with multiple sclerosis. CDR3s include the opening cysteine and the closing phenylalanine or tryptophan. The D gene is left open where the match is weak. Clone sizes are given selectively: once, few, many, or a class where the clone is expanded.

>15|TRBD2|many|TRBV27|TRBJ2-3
CASSLLAGGLDTQYF
TGTGCCAGCAGCTTACTAGCGGGGGGGCTGGATACGCAGTATTTT
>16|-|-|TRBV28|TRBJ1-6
CASSPPPTGRNSPLHF
TGTGCCAGCAGTCCTCCCCCGACAGGAAGAAATTCACCCCTCCACTTT
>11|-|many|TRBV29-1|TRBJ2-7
CSVEGSYEQYF
TGCAGCGTTGAGGGGTCCTACGAGCAGTACTTC
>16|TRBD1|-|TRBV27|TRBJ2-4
CASSRLPGQGSNIQYF
TGTGCCAGCTCCAGGCTTCCGGGACAGGGGTCGAACATTCAGTACTTC
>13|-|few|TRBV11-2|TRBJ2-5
CASTPRGGETQYF
TGTGCCAGCACTCCCCGAGGGGGGGAGACCCAGTACTTC
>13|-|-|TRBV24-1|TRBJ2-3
CATSPFSQDTQYF
TGTGCCACCAGTCCATTTTCACAGGATACGCAGTATTTT
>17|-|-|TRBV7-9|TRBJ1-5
CASSLGIWGGGNQPQHF
TGTGCCAGCAGCTTAGGTATTTGGGGGGGCGGCAATCAGCCCCAGCATTTT
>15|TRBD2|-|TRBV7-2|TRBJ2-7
CASSSSGGASYEQYF
TGTGCCAGCAGCTCTAGCGGGGGGGCTTCCTACGAGCAGTACTTC
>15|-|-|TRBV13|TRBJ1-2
CASSSDADRYYGYTF
TGTGCCAGCAGCTCAGACGCAGACAGGTACTATGGCTACACCTTC
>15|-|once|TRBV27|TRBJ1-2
CASSTRTGSNYGYTF
TGTGCCAGCAGCACGAGAACAGGGTCGAACTATGGCTACACCTTC
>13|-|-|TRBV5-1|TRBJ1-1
CASSLYQNTEAFF
TGCGCCAGCAGCTTGTACCAGAACACTGAAGCTTTCTTT
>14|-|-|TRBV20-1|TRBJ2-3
CSAITGGDTDTQYF
TGCAGTGCCATAACAGGGGGGGACACAGATACGCAGTATTTT
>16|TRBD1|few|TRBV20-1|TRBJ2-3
CSASGVVGGSTDTQYF
TGCAGTGCTAGCGGTGTCGTAGGGGGCAGCACAGATACGCAGTATTTT
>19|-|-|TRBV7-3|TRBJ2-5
CASSLYRRGEFKPQETQYF
TGTGCCAGCAGCTTATACAGACGCGGAGAATTCAAACCACAAGAGACCCAGTACTTC
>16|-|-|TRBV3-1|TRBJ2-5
CASSQGVRFLRETQYF
TGTGCCAGCAGCCAAGGGGTGAGGTTCCTCAGAGAGACCCAGTACTTC
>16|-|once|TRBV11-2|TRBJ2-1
CASSSPRGPSYNEQFF
TGTGCCAGCAGCTCTCCGCGGGGGCCCTCCTACAATGAGCAGTTCTTC
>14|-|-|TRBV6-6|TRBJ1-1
CASSYVGGETEAFF
TGTGCCAGCAGTTACGTCGGTGGGGAGACTGAAGCTTTCTTT
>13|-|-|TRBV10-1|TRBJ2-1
CASSQGKGRNKFF
TGCGCCAGCAGCCAAGGGAAGGGGCGGAATAAGTTCTTC
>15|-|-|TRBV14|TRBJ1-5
CASSQGGSSNQPQHF
TGTGCCAGCAGCCAAGGGGGAAGTAGCAATCAGCCCCAGCATTTT
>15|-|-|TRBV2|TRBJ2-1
CASRMGGASYNEQFF
TGTGCCAGCAGAATGGGCGGGGCTTCCTACAATGAGCAGTTCTTC
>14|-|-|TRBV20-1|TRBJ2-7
CSARGLSGSYEQYF
TGCAGTGCTAGGGGGCTTAGCGGTTCCTACGAGCAGTACTTC
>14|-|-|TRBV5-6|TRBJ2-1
CASSGDPRSNEQFF
TGTGCCAGCAGCGGGGATCCTCGAAGCAATGAGCAGTTCTTC
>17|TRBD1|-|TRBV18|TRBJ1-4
CASSPLIQGASNEKLFF
TGTGCCAGCTCACCACTTATACAGGGGGCGTCTAATGAAAAACTGTTTTTT
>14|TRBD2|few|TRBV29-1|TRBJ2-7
CSVERLAGNYEQYF
TGCAGCGTTGAACGACTAGCGGGGAACTACGAGCAGTACTTC
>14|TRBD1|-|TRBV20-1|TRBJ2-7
CSATPTGFNYEQYF
TGCAGTGCTACCCCGACAGGGTTTAACTACGAGCAGTACTTC
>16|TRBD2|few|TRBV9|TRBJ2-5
CASSVVSGGPQETQYF
TGTGCCAGCAGCGTAGTTAGCGGGGGGCCGCAAGAGACCCAGTACTTC
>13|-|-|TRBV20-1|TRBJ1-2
CSATDRASYGYTF
TGCAGTGCTACAGATAGGGCATCCTATGGCTACACCTTC
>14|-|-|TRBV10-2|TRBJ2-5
CASSVSKLGETQYF
TGCGCCAGCAGTGTGTCGAAACTAGGGGAGACCCAGTACTTC
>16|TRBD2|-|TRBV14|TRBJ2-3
CASSQLVAGGTDTQYF
TGTGCCAGCAGCCAATTGGTAGCGGGGGGCACAGATACGCAGTATTTT
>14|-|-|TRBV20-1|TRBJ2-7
CSARDPGGAYKQYF
TGCAGTGCTAGAGATCCGGGCGGGGCCTACAAGCAGTACTTC
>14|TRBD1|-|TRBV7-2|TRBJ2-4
CASSFGTGVYIQYF
TGTGCCAGCAGCTTTGGGACAGGGGTGTACATTCAGTACTTC
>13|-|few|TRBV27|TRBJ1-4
CASSSRVDEKLFF
TGTGCCAGCAGTTCCAGGGTCGATGAAAAACTGTTTTTT
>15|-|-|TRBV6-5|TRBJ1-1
CASSSILGGPAEAFF
TGTGCCAGCAGTTCGATACTCGGGGGGCCGGCTGAAGCTTTCTTT
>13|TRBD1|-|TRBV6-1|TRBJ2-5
CASRGQLAETQYF
TGTGCCAGCAGGGGACAGCTGGCAGAGACCCAGTACTTC
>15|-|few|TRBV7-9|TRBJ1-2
CASSFPAKGTYGYTF
TGTGCCAGCAGCTTCCCGGCTAAGGGGACCTATGGCTACACCTTC
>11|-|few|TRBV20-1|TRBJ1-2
CSASDGNGYTF
TGCAGTGCTAGTGACGGGAACGGCTACACCTTC
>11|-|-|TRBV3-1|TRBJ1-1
CASRKAREAFF
TGTGCCAGCAGGAAAGCTCGTGAAGCTTTCTTT
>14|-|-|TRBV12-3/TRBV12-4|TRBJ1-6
CASTPSGGGSPLHF
TGTGCCAGCACCCCCTCGGGCGGAGGATCACCCCTCCACTTT
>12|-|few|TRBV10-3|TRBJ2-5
CAIRGTQETQYF
TGTGCCATCAGGGGGACGCAGGAGACCCAGTACTTC
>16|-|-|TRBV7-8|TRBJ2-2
CASSLGSPGNTGELFF
TGTGCCAGCAGCTTAGGTAGTCCAGGGAACACCGGGGAGCTGTTTTTT
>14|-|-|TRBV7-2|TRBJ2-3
CASSSLGEADTQYF
TGTGCCAGCAGCTCGCTGGGGGAGGCAGATACGCAGTATTTT
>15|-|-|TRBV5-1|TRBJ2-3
CASGSDRASTDTQYF
TGCGCCAGCGGCTCGGACAGAGCTAGCACAGATACGCAGTATTTT
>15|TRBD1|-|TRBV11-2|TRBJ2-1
CASSLRTGRYNEQFF
TGTGCCAGCAGCTTACGGACAGGGCGGTACAATGAGCAGTTCTTC
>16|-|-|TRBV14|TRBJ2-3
CASSQGPRSGADTQYF
TGTGCCAGCAGCCAAGGCCCCCGGTCAGGGGCAGATACGCAGTATTTT
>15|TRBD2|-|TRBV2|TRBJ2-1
CASRIAGGSYNEQFF
TGTGCCAGCAGAATAGCGGGAGGTTCCTACAATGAGCAGTTCTTC
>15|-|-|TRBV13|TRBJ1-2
CASSQSTGFNYGYTF
TGTGCCAGCAGCCAGTCGACAGGATTTAACTATGGCTACACCTTC
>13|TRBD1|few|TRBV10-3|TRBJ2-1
CAIRGTGSNEQFF
TGTGCCATCAGGGGGACAGGGTCAAATGAGCAGTTCTTC
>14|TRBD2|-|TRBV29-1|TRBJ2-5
CSVTSGSKQETQYF
TGCAGCGTTACCAGCGGGAGTAAGCAAGAGACCCAGTACTTC
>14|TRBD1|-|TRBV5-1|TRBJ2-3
CASSAIQGTGTQYF
TGCGCCAGCAGCGCAATCCAGGGGACAGGTACGCAGTATTTT
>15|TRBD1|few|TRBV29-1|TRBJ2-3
CSVKQQGSVTDTQYF
TGCAGCGTTAAACAACAGGGGAGTGTCACAGATACGCAGTATTTT
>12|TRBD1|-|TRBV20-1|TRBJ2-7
CSPETGIYEQYF
TGCAGTCCGGAGACAGGGATTTACGAGCAGTACTTC
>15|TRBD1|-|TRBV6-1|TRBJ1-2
CASSGQGAVNSGYTF
TGTGCCAGCAGTGGACAGGGGGCGGTCAATTCTGGCTACACCTTC
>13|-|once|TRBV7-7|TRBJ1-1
CASSRGHGVRAFF
TGTGCTAGCAGCCGGGGACACGGAGTTCGAGCTTTCTTT
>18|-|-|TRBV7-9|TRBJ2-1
CASSLGPWGRHNYNEQFF
TGTGCCAGCAGCTTAGGGCCCTGGGGCAGGCACAACTACAATGAGCAGTTCTTC
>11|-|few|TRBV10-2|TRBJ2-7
CAAFGGNEQYF
TGCGCCGCCTTTGGGGGTAACGAGCAGTACTTC
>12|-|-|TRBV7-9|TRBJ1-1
CASSLEQAEAFF
TGTGCCAGCAGCTTAGAGCAGGCTGAAGCTTTCTTT
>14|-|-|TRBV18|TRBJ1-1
CASSPSQLRTEAFF
TGTGCCAGCTCACCATCTCAGCTTCGGACTGAAGCTTTCTTT